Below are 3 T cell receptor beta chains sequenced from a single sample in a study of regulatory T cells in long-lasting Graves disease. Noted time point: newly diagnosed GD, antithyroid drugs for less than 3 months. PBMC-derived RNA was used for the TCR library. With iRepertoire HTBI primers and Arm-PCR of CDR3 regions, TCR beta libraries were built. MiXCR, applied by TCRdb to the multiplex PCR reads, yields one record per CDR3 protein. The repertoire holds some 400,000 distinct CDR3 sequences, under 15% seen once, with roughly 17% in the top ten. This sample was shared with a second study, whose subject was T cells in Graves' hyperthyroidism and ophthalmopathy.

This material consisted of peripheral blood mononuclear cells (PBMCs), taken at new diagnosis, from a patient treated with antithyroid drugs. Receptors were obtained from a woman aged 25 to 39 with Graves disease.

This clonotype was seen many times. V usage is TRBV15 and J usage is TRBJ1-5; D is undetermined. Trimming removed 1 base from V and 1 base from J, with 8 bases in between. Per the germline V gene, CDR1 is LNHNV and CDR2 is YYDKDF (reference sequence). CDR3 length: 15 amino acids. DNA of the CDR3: TGTGCCACCAGCAGAGTGCCAGCCAGCAATCAGCCCCAGCATTTT. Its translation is CATSRVPASNQPQHF.

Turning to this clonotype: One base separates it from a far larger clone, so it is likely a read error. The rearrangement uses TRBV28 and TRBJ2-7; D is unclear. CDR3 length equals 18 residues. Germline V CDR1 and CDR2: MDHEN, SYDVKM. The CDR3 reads CASSSPISGLSSYNEQYF. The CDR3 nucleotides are TGTGCGAGCAGTTCCCCAATCTCAGGTCTGAGCTCCTACAATGAGCAGTACTTC. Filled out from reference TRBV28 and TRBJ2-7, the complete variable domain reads DVKVTQSSRYLVKRTGEKVFLECVQDMDHENMFWYRQDPGLGLRLIYFSYDVKMKEKGDIPEGYSVSREKKERFSLILESASTNQTSMYLCASSSPISGLSSYNEQYFGPGTRLTVT.

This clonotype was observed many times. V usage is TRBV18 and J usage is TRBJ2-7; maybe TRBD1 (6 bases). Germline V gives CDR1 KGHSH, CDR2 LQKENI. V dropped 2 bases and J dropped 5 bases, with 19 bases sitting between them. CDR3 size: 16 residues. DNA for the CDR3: TGTGCCAGCTCACCAAAGGGCGCAGGGGTTATCGACGAGCAGTACTTC. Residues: CASSPKGAGVIDEQYF.